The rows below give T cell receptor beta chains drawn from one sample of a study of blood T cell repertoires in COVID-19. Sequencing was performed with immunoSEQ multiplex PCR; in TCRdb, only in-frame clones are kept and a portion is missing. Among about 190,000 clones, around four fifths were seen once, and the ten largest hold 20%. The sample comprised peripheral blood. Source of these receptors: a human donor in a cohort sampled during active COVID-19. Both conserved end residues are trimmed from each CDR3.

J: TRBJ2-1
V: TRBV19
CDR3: ASSRQGRQSYNEQF

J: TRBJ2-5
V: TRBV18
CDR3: ASSPLGDATQY

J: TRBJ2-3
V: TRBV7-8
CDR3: ASSLAGGGTRATQY

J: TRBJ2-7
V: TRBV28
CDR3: ASSLYIRGRGPYEQY

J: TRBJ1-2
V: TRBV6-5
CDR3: ASSRDRVSDT

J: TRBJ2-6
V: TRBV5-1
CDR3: ASSWTTHSGANVLT

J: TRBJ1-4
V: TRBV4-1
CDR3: ASRETGGSEKLF

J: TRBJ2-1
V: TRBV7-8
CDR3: ASSSIGGVGNEQF

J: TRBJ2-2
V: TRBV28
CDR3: ASRAPGQGFRFAGELF

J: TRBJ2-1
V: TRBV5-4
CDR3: ASSHSDSYNEQF

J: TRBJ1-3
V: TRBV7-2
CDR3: ASSLASGNTIY

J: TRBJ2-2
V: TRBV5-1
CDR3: ASSSLLAGGVTGELF

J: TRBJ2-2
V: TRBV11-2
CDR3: ASSLGPRTTGGELF

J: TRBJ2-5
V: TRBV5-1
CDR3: ASGNGGRETQY

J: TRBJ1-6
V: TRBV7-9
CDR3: ASSLGGGLISPLH

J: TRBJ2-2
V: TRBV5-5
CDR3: ASSLGVQVVSGELF

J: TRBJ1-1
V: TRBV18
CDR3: ASSPDRVNTEAF

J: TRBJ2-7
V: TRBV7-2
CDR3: ASSWSGPYEQY

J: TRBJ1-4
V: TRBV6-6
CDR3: ASHRTHGASNEKLF

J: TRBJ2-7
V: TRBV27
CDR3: ASSLFREGSYEQY

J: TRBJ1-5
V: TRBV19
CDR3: ASTGYFRSGQPQH

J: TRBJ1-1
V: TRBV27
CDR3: ASSFTQNTEAF

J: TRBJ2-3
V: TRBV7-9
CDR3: ASSLQPGSLGDTQY

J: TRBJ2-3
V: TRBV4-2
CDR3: ASSQAQLAGVSDTQY

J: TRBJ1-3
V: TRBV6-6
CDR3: ASQQGPSGNTIY

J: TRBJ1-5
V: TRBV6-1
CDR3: ASSESRGDQPQH

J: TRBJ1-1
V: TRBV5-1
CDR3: ASSLDRAETEAF

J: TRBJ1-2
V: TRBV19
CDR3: ASSYGASNRAPLGYT

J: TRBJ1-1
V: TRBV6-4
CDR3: ASRRDRNTEAF

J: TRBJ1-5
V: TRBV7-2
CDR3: ASSYGNSNQPQH

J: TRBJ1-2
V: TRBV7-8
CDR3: ASSLKTTGSDRAHYGYT

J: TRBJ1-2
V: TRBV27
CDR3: ASSSRDRGVTDYGYT

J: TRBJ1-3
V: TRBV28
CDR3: ASSLSGVESGNTIY

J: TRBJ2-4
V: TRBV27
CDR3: ASSLLSGVAKNIQY

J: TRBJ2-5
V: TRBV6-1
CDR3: ASSDLQGARRETQY

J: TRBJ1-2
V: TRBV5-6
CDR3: ASSWRPRTGNYGYT

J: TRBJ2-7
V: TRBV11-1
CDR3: ASSKDRGGEQY

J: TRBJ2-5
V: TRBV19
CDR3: ASSLGRRETQY

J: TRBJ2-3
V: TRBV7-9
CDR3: ASSLNTNLDTQY

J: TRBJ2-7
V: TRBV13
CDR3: ASSLVGRGGEQY

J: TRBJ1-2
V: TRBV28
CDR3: ASRPSGGGGYT

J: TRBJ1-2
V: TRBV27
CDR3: ASSKTRSGGESYGYT

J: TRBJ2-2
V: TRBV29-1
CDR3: SVEWGQGTGELF

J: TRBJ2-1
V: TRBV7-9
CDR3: ASSLVPGDRHNEQF

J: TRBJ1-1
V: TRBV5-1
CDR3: ASSLAPGQEAF

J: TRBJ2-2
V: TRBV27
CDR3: ASSFWRRGINTGELF

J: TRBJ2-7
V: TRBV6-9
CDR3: ASSANARSEQY

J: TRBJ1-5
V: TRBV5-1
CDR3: ASSLGTGLSQPQH

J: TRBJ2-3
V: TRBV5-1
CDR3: ASSLVPSATDTQY

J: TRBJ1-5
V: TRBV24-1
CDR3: AAGGVGQPQH

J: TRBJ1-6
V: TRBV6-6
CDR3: ASKDQGSYNSPLH

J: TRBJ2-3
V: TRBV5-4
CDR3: ASSSDKATDTQY

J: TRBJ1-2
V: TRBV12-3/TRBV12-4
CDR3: ASRTAGYGYT